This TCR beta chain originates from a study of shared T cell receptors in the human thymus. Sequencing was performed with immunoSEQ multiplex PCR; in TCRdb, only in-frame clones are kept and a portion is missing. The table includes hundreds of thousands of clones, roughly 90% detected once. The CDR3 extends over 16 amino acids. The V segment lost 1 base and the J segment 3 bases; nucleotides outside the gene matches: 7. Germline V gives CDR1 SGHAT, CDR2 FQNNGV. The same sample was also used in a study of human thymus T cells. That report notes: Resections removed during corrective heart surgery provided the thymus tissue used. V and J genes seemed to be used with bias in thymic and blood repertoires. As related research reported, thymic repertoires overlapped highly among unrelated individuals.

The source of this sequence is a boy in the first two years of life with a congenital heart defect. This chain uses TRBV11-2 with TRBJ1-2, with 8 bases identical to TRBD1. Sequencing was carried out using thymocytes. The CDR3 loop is CASSLGRTGWDYGYTF. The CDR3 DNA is TGTGCCAGCAGCTTAGGACGGACAGGGTGGGACTATGGCTACACCTTC.